This T cell receptor (beta chain) was found in a study of tumor-infiltrating lymphocytes in primary liver carcinoma. Co-extraction of RNA and DNA was performed on roughly 20-34 mg of unsorted bulk tissue. This clonotype was seen repeatedly, ten times or more. The investigators made TCR beta cDNA from 400 to 500 ng total RNA, using a constant-region primer. TCR beta libraries came from three nested multiplex PCR rounds using slightly modified ARM-PCR. PCR rounds one and two used TRBV1-TRBV30 forward primers with a C-beta reverse primer for 10 cycles each. MiXCR was run by TCRdb on the multiplex PCR reads, yielding one entry per CDR3 protein. The sample has around 120,000 distinct CDR3 sequences, around two thirds seen once. Per the germline V gene, CDR1 is MDHEN and CDR2 is SYDVKM. The CDR3 is 14 residues long. Trimming took 1 base from V and 4 from J, leaving 8 bases between them.

The sequenced sample consisted of tumor-adjacent normal liver tissue. V and J are TRBV28 and TRBJ1-3; D is ambiguous. This receptor was taken from an older woman with primary liver carcinoma and hepatitis B virus infection. The CDR3 sequence: CASSLFGTGNTIYF. CDR3 DNA: TGTGCCAGCAGTTTATTCGGCACGGGAAACACCATATATTTT.